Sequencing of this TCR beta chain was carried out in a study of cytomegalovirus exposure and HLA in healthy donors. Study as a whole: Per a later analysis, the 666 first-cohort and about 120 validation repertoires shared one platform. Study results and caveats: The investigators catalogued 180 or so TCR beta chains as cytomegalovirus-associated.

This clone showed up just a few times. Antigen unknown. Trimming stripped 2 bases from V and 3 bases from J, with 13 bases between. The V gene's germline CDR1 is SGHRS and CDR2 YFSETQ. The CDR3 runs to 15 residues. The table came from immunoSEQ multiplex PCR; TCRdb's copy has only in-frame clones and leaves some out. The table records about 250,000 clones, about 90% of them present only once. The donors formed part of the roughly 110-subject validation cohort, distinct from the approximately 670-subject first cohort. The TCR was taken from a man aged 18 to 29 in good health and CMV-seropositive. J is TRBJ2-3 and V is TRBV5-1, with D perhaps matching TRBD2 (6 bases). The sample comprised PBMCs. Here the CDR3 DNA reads TGCGCCAGCAGCTTACGCGGGATGAGGACAGATACGCAGTATTTT. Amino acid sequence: CASSLRGMRTDTQYF.